These 10 T cell receptor beta chains originate from one sample sequenced in a study of shared T cell receptors in the human thymus. Measured with immunoSEQ multiplex PCR; TCRdb has only the in-frame clones, and not every one. Here the sample spans approximately 730,000 clones, over 75% being singletons. This sample also appeared in a second study, on human thymus T cells.

Sequenced sample: thymocytes. The receptor source for this set is a girl in the first two years of life with a congenital heart defect.

V is TRBV7-3 and J is TRBJ1-2; D may be TRBD1 (5 bases). Germline V gives CDR1 SGHTA, CDR2 FQGTGA. V was trimmed by 6 bases and J by 4 bases, leaving 12 bases between them. The CDR3 runs 13 residues. CDR3 residues: CASSLGVGYGYTF. In nucleotides, the CDR3 is TGTGCCAGCAGTCTAGGGGTCGGCTATGGCTACACCTTC.

J is TRBJ1-2 and V is TRBV7-8, with D perhaps matching TRBD1 (5 bases). Looked up from germline, CDR1 is SGHVS and CDR2 is FQNEAQ. The CDR3 runs to 14 residues. V lost 7 bases, J lost 8 bases, and 20 bases lay in between. CDR3 coding DNA: TGTGCCAGCACCCAAGAAGGGCAGGGATGGGGCTACACCTTC. This translates into CASTQEGQGWGYTF.

J is TRBJ1-4 and V is TRBV28; D ambiguous. V was cut by 4 bases and J by 7 bases, with 13 bases left in between. The length of the CDR3 is 14 residues. The V gene's germline CDR1 is MDHEN and CDR2 SYDVKM. The CDR3 region has the DNA TGTGCCAGCAGTTCGAACAGCTGTTTTGAAAAACTGTTTTTT. This encodes CASSSNSCFEKLFF.

The chain uses TRBV18 and TRBJ1-1; D is unclear. Germline V gene data show CDR1 as KGHSH and CDR2 as LQKENI. The CDR3 sequence is 14 residues long. V was pared by 2 bases and J by 1 base, with 8 bases between. Here the CDR3 DNA reads TGTGCCAGCTCACCAGCAGAACGGAACACTGAAGCTTTCTTT. Protein: CASSPAERNTEAFF.

Here the CDR3 DNA reads TGCGCCAGCAGCCAAGGGGACCGCGGGGGGGCCGGTGGCAATGAGCAGTTCTTC. Translated: CASSQGDRGGAGGNEQFF. This chain joins TRBV4-3 and TRBJ2-1, with 9 bases that match TRBD2. Germline V gene sequence: CDR1 LGHNA, CDR2 YSLEER. Trimming cost V 1 base and J 6 bases; bases outside gene matches: 13. The CDR3 contains 18 residues.

This chain connects TRBV10-3 to TRBJ1-2; D is ambiguous. CDR3 length equals 13 residues. Trimming took off 7 bases at V and 4 bases at J, with 13 bases between the two ends. From germline, CDR1 is ENHRY and CDR2 SYGVKD. The CDR3 spells CAIKLRFGYGYTF. CDR3 DNA sequence: TGTGCCATCAAATTGAGGTTCGGCTATGGCTACACCTTC.

This clone appeared a few times. The V call is TRBV6-1, the J call TRBJ1-4, with D maybe TRBD1 (5 bases). Trimming removed 8 bases at V and 10 bases at J, with 11 bases between. The CDR3 consists of 11 residues. Germline V gives CDR1 MNHNS, CDR2 SASEGT. The CDR3 protein is CASLGPGKLFF. DNA for the CDR3: TGTGCCAGCTTGGGGCCGGGAAAACTGTTTTTT.

This clone was observed a handful of times. The rearrangement joins TRBV5-4 to TRBJ2-6; D gene uncertain. Germline values: CDR1 SGHNT, CDR2 YYREEE (reference sequence). This CDR3 is 15 amino acids long. V dropped 1 base and J dropped 0 bases, with 5 bases sitting between them. This CDR3 is CASSLTDSGANVLTF. CDR3 bases: TGTGCCAGCAGCTTGACAGACTCTGGGGCCAACGTCCTGACTTTC.

V usage is TRBV6-1 and J usage is TRBJ1-2; 7 bases are shared with TRBD1. Losses at the gene ends were 6 bases for V and 8 bases for J; bases not matched to a gene: 12. The CDR3 consists of 14 residues. Germline assignment: CDR1 MNHNS and CDR2 SASEGT. The CDR3 region has the DNA TGTGCCAGCAGGTCGGGACAGCCTTCGGGGGGCTACACCTTC. Translating gives CASRSGQPSGGYTF.

The V gene is TRBV2, the J gene TRBJ1-6; 8 bases align to TRBD1. The CDR3 totals 17 residues. V lost 3 bases and J lost 10; bases outside the gene matches: 14. Germline lookup yields CDR1 SNHLY and CDR2 FYNNEI. CDR3 region: CASSDIDRGIGSSPLHF. The CDR3 nucleotides are TGTGCCAGCAGTGATATCGACAGGGGAATAGGTAGCTCACCCCTCCACTTT.